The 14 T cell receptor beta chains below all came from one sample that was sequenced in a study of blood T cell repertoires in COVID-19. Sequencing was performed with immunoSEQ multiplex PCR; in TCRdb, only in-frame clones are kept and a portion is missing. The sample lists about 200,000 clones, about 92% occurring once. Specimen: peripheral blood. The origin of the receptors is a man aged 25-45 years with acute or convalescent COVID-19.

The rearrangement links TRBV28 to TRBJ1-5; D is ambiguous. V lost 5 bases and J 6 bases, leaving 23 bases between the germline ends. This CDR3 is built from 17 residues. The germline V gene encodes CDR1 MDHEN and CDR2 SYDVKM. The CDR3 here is CASSIWSGRGSGQPQHF. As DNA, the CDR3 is TGTGCCAGCAGTATTTGGAGCGGTCGGGGTTCGGGTCAGCCCCAGCATTTT.

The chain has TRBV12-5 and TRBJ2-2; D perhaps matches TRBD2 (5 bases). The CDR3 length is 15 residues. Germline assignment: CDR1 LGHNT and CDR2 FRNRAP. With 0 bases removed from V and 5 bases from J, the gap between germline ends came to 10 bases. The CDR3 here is CASGLVGRLTGELFF. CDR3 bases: TGTGCTAGTGGTTTGGTAGGCAGACTAACCGGGGAGCTGTTTTTT.

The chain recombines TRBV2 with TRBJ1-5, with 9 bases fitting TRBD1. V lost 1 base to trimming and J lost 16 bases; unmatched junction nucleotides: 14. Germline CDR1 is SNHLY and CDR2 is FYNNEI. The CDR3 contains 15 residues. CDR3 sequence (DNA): TGTGCCAGCAGTGAAGGAAGGGCTCAAGGGACAGGGTTCCATTTT. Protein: CASSEGRAQGTGFHF. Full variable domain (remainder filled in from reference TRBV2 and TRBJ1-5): EPEVTQTPSHQVTQMGQEVILRCVPISNHLYFYWYRQILGQKVEFLVSFYNNEISEKSEIFDDQFSVERPDGSNFTLKIRSTKLEDSAMYFCASSEGRAQGTGFHFGDGTRLSIL.

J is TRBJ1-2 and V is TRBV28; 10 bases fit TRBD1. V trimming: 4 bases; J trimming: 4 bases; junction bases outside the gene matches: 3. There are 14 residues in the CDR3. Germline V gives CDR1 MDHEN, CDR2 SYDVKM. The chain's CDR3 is CASSSGQGPYGYTF. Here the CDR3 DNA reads TGTGCCAGCAGTTCGGGACAGGGGCCCTATGGCTACACCTTC.

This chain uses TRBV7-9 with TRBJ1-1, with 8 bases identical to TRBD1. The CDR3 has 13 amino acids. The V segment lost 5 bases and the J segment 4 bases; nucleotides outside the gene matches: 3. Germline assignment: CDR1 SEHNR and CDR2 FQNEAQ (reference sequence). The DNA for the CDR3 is TGTGCCAGCAGCGTAACAGGGGGCACTGAAGCTTTCTTT. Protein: CASSVTGGTEAFF.

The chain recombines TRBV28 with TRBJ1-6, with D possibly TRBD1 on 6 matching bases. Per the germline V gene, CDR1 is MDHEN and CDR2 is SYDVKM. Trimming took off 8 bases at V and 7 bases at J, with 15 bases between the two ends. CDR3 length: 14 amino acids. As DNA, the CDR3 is TGTGCCAGCTGCTCCCCCGGACAGAATTCACCCCTCCACTTT. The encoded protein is CASCSPGQNSPLHF.

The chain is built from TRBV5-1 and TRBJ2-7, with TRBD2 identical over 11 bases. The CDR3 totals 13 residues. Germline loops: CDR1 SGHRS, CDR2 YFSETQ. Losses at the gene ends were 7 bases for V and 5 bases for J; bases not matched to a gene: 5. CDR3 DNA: TGCGCCAGCGCTAGACTAGCGGGGAACGAGCAGTACTTC. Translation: CASARLAGNEQYF.

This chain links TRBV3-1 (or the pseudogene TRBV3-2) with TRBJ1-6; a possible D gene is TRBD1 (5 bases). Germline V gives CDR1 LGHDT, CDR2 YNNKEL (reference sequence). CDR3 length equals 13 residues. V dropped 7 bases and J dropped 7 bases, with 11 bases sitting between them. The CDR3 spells CASTGFLNSPLHF. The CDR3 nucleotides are TGTGCCAGCACAGGGTTTTTGAATTCACCCCTCCACTTT.

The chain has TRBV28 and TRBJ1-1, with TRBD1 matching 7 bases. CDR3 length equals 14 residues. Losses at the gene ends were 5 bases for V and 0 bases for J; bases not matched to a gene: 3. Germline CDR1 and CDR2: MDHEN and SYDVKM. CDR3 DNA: TGTGCCAGCAGTAACACAGGGGTGAACACTGAAGCTTTCTTT. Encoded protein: CASSNTGVNTEAFF.

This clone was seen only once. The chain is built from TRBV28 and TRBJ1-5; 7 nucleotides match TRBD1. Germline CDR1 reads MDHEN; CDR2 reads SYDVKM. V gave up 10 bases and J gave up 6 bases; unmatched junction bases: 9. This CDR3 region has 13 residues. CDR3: CATRDRTGQPQHF. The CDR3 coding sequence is TGTGCCACGAGAGACAGGACAGGTCAGCCCCAGCATTTT.

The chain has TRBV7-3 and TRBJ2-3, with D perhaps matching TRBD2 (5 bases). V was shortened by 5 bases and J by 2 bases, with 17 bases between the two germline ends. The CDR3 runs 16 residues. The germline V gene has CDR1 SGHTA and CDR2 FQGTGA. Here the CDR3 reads CASSPHPGLNTDTQYF. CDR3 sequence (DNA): TGTGCCAGCAGCCCCCACCCCGGACTTAACACAGATACGCAGTATTTT.

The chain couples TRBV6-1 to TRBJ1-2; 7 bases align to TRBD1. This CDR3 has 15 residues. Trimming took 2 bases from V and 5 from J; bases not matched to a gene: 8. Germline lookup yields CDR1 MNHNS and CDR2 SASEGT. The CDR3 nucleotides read TGTGCCAGCAGTGAAAGGGGACAGCCATCTTATGGCTACACCTTC. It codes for CASSERGQPSYGYTF.

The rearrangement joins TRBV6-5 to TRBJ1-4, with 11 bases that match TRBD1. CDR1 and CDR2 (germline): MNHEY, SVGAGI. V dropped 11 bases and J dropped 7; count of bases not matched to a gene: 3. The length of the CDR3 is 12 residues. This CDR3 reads CAGQGAAEKLFF. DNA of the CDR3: TGTGCCGGACAGGGGGCAGCTGAAAAACTGTTTTTT.

The CDR3 DNA reads as TGTGCCAGCAGCTTTAGCGGGGGAAAGACCCAGTACTTC. This translates into CASSFSGGKTQYF. This sequence joins TRBV7-6 and TRBJ2-5; 9 nucleotides line up with TRBD2. This CDR3 spans 13 amino acids. Trimming cost V 3 bases and J 6 bases; bases outside gene matches: 2. Germline V gene lookup returns CDR1 SGHVS and CDR2 FNYEAQ.